These 11 T cell receptor beta chains originate from one sample sequenced in a study of identical twins. TCRdb re-analysed the 5' RACE reads in MiXCR, keeping a single row per CDR3 protein. The table has fewer than 500,000 distinct CDR3 sequences, 20% to 30% seen once; the top ten hold 2.9%. Another study also made use of these data, one on T cells expressing NK-cell markers.

Sequencing was performed on CD4+ T cells sorted from blood. The receptor set was obtained from a woman younger than 35 in good health.

This clonotype was counted only a few times. This chain joins TRBV15 and TRBJ2-7, with 10 bases aligning to TRBD1. The CDR3 sequence is 14 residues long. The germline V gene encodes CDR1 LNHNV and CDR2 YYDKDF (reference sequence). The V and J ends lost 0 bases and 7 bases, in that order; junction bases with no gene match: 3. CDR3 in amino acids: CATSRDRTGGEQYF. The CDR3 coding sequence is TGTGCCACCAGCAGAGACAGGACAGGGGGGGAGCAGTACTTC. Looking up the rest from reference TRBV15 and TRBJ2-7 gives the full variable domain: DAMVIQNPRYQVTQFGKPVTLSCSQTLNHNVMYWYQQKSSQAPKLLFHYYDKDFNNEADTPDNFQSRRPNTSFCFLDIRSPGLGDTAMYLCATSRDRTGGEQYFGPGTRLTVT.

This clonotype has a count of ten or more. The chain uses TRBV2 and TRBJ1-1; D perhaps matches TRBD1 (5 bases). V lost 6 bases to trimming and J lost 5 bases, with 13 bases between them. The V gene's germline CDR1 is SNHLY and CDR2 FYNNEI. The CDR3 length is 13 residues. In DNA form, the CDR3 reads TGTGCCAGCAGAGGGGAGCAGGGTACTGAAGCTTTCTTT. Translated: CASRGEQGTEAFF.

DNA for the CDR3: TGTGCCAGCAGCTTAAGAAGGGCCGGGGGTGAAAAACTGTTTTTT. Residues: CASSLRRAGGEKLFF. The chain employs TRBV7-9 and TRBJ1-4; tentatively, D is TRBD1 (5 bases). CDR1 is SEHNR, CDR2 FQNEAQ, per germline (reference sequence). CDR3 length: 15 residues. V lost 2 bases and J lost 7, with 14 bases in between.

The chain is built from TRBV29-1 and TRBJ2-7, with D possibly being TRBD2 (5 bases). Trimming took 7 bases from V and 1 from J, leaving 17 bases between them. The germline V gene encodes CDR1 SQVTM and CDR2 ANQGSEA. The CDR3 consists of 14 residues. CDR3 sequence: CSASRGRSSYEQYF. CDR3 in DNA: TGCAGCGCTAGCCGGGGAAGGAGTTCCTACGAGCAGTACTTC.

This clonotype was seen a handful of times. The chain carries TRBV7-6 and TRBJ2-3; a weak D match, TRBD2 (6 bases). V was shortened by 5 bases and J by 4 bases, with 25 bases between the two germline ends. Looked up from germline, CDR1 is SGHVS and CDR2 is FNYEAQ. This CDR3 has 18 residues. DNA for the CDR3: TGTGCCAGCAGCCTATCCGCGGCGGGACTTGAAACGGCAGATACGCAGTATTTT. Translated: CASSLSAAGLETADTQYF.

The V and J genes are TRBV7-9 and TRBJ1-6, with 7 nucleotides matching TRBD1. The CDR3 runs to 13 residues. J lost 11 bases, V lost 5 bases, and 6 bases had no gene match. The germline V gene encodes CDR1 SEHNR and CDR2 FQNEAQ (reference sequence). CDR3 sequence reads: CASSEEQGTPLHF. CDR3 nucleotide sequence: TGTGCCAGCAGCGAGGAACAGGGGACACCCCTCCACTTT.

The rearrangement links TRBV7-9 to TRBJ2-3; possible D gene TRBD2, 6 bases. The CDR3 length is 14 residues. Trimming removed 1 base from V and 5 bases from J, with 10 bases in between. The V gene's germline CDR1 is SEHNR and CDR2 FQNEAQ (reference sequence). Here the CDR3 reads CASSLGGGKDTQYF. For the CDR3, the DNA is TGTGCCAGCAGCTTAGGTGGCGGGAAAGATACGCAGTATTTT.

The CDR3: CASSVGSLSETQYF. The CDR3 region has the DNA TGTGCCAGCAGCGTAGGTTCCCTGTCAGAGACCCAGTACTTC. V and J are TRBV9 and TRBJ2-5; D remains ambiguous. The CDR3 is 14 amino acids. Trimming pared 0 bases from V and 4 bases from J, leaving 10 bases between. From germline, CDR1 is SGDLS and CDR2 YYNGEE.

This clonotype was recorded a few times. This rearrangement joins TRBV28 to TRBJ2-1; no firm D call. The germline V and J ends were trimmed by 5 bases and 6 bases, with 17 bases remaining between them. Germline V gene lookup returns CDR1 MDHEN and CDR2 SYDVKM. The CDR3 is made up of 15 amino acids. The CDR3 nucleotides are TGTGCCAGCAGTAAAAAGGATTACCTCCGCAATGAGCAGTTCTTC. Translated: CASSKKDYLRNEQFF.

The V and J genes are TRBV12-3 or TRBV12-4 and TRBJ2-1, with a possible D match to TRBD2 (6 bases). Between the trimmed V and J ends, which lost 3 bases and 4 bases, there was a span of 7 bases. CDR3 size: 13 residues. CDR3 protein: CASSLLAYNEQFF. The CDR3 coding sequence is TGTGCCAGCAGTTTGCTAGCGTACAATGAGCAGTTCTTC.

This clonotype came up a few times. The J gene is TRBJ2-7, the V gene TRBV29-1; D unclear. Per germline, CDR1 SQVTM and CDR2 ANQGSEA. V was clipped by 6 bases and J by 6 bases, with 15 bases between them. CDR3 length equals 12 residues. The CDR3 DNA follows: TGCAGCGTACAGAAGGCTACGGTCGAGCAGTACTTC. Protein: CSVQKATVEQYF.